This is a list of T cell receptor beta chains from one sample in a study of Ad26.COV2.S vaccination and SARS-CoV-2 variants. Profiled with immunoSEQ multiplex PCR; TCRdb holds only in-frame clones, not every one. The data contain about 320,000 clones, just under 85% of them singletons. The material was peripheral blood, obtained in a trial of Ad26.COV2.S vaccine versus placebo. The origin of the receptors is a person between 18 and 65 years old who received the Ad26.COV2.S COVID-19 vaccine or a placebo. The CDR3 runs from the conserved cysteine through the conserved F or W. The D gene is left open where the match is weak. Size tells how often a clone was seen (once, few, many) or the class of an expanded clone, and some rows leave it out.

-	-	TRBV19	TRBJ2-3	CASSIGTGATDTQYF	TGTGCCAGTAGTATAGGAACAGGAGCCACAGATACGCAGTATTTT
-	-	TRBV2	TRBJ1-5	CASTTGLGNSNQPQHF	TGTGCCAGCACCACCGGCTTGGGAAATAGCAATCAGCCCCAGCATTTT
TRBD1	-	TRBV3-1/TRBV3-2	TRBJ1-2	CASSQVTTGGKGGYTF	TGTGCCAGCAGCCAAGTAACCACAGGGGGTAAGGGTGGCTACACCTTC
-	-	TRBV3-1/TRBV3-2	TRBJ2-7	CASSVRGVHEQYF	TGTGCCAGCAGCGTAAGGGGCGTCCACGAGCAGTACTTC
-	-	TRBV5-1	TRBJ2-7	CASSLVPGSYEQYF	TGCGCCAGCAGCTTGGTTCCAGGGAGCTACGAGCAGTACTTC
-	once	TRBV7-2	TRBJ1-5	CASSLVGVGSQHF	TGTGCCAGCAGCTTAGTGGGGGTAGGGTCCCAGCATTTT
TRBD1	-	TRBV25-1	TRBJ2-7	CASSDPGQGFDEQYF	TGTGCCAGCAGTGATCCGGGACAGGGGTTTGACGAGCAGTACTTC
-	-	TRBV6-6	TRBJ1-2	CASSYRGGYTF	TGTGCCAGCAGTTACAGAGGGGGCTACACCTTC
-	once	TRBV4-1	TRBJ2-1	CASSQDGGNYNEQFF	TGCGCCAGCAGCCAGGATGGGGGGAACTACAATGAGCAGTTCTTC
-	-	TRBV6-5	TRBJ2-5	CASTGSPTQETQYF	TGTGCCAGCACCGGATCCCCAACGCAGGAGACCCAGTACTTC
TRBD1	-	TRBV28	TRBJ1-2	CASSLLAGGATSRYGYTF	TGTGCCAGCAGTTTATTGGCAGGGGGCGCGACCTCCCGCTATGGCTACACCTTC
-	-	TRBV27	TRBJ2-7	CASSRLGDYEQYF	TGTGCCAGCAGCCGGCTTGGGGACTACGAGCAGTACTTC